This T cell receptor beta chain was captured by sequencing in a study of cytomegalovirus exposure and HLA in healthy donors. General study points: The classifier was said to identify cytomegalovirus status with high specificity and sensitivity. Later work associated approximately 17,000 TCR beta sequences with HLA alleles at 0.05 false discovery rate.

Both 60 Vbeta primers and 13 Jbeta primers went into the PCR. Assay used: immunoSEQ multiplex PCR; TCRdb lists only in-frame clones, some missing. This table holds fewer than 150,000 clones, around 73% found once. This clone was counted once. The antigen is unknown. Input material: PBMCs. This receptor was taken from a man in his fifties or sixties in good health and CMV-seronegative.

CDR3 region: CASRSDRGPNQPQHF. CDR3 sequence (DNA): TGTGCCAGCAGATCGGACAGGGGACCCAATCAGCCCCAGCATTTT. The chain has TRBV28 and TRBJ1-5, with 9 nucleotides matching TRBD1. The length of the CDR3 is 15 residues. With V trimmed by 6 bases and J by 3 bases, 6 bases remained unmatched. Germline assignment: CDR1 MDHEN and CDR2 SYDVKM.